What follows are 5 T cell receptor beta chains derived from one specimen sequenced in a study of cytomegalovirus exposure and HLA in healthy donors. The table came from immunoSEQ multiplex PCR; TCRdb's copy has only in-frame clones and leaves some out. The table includes under 200,000 clones, roughly 96% detected once. Sequencing used PBMCs. The source of these receptors is a young woman in good health and CMV-seronegative.

V usage is TRBV7-9 and J usage is TRBJ1-1; D is undetermined. Trimming stripped 1 base from V and 7 bases from J, with 7 bases between. The CDR3 has 12 amino acids. CDR1 is SEHNR and CDR2 is FQNEAQ in the germline V gene (reference sequence). CDR3 sequence reads: CASSLGSVEAFF. The CDR3 DNA follows: TGTGCCAGCAGCTTAGGGTCGGTTGAAGCTTTCTTT. The variable domain in full, completed from reference TRBV7-9 and TRBJ1-1, reads DTGVSQNPRHKITKRGQNVTFRCDPISEHNRLYWYRQTLGQGPEFLTYFQNEAQLEKSRLLSDRFSAERPKGSFSTLEIQRTEQGDSAMYLCASSLGSVEAFFGQGTRLTVV.

The chain is built from TRBV4-1 and TRBJ1-3, with no clear D. The germline V gene encodes CDR1 MGHRA and CDR2 YSYEKL. Trimming pared 2 bases from V and 4 bases from J, leaving 3 bases between. The CDR3 runs 12 residues. In nucleotides, the CDR3 is TGCGCCAGCAGCCAAACAGGAAACACCATATATTTT. Protein product: CASSQTGNTIYF.

The chain uses TRBV4-2 and TRBJ1-2; D might be TRBD1 (5 bases). The CDR3 is made up of 13 amino acids. The germline CDR1 and CDR2 sequences are LGHNA and YNFKEQ. Trimming took off 0 bases at V and 8 bases at J, with 10 bases between the two ends. The CDR3 sequence: CASSQEQGLGYTF. In nucleotides, the CDR3 is TGTGCCAGCAGCCAAGAGCAGGGTCTAGGCTACACCTTC.

The gene calls are TRBV18 and TRBJ1-5; 8 bases align to TRBD1. The length of the CDR3 is 14 residues. CDR1 is KGHSH and CDR2 is LQKENI in the germline V gene. V was pared by 4 bases and J by 3 bases, with 2 bases of the junction left unmatched. In DNA, the CDR3 is TGTGCCAGCTCACGCCAGGGGGCCAATCAGCCCCAGCATTTT. This sequence encodes CASSRQGANQPQHF. The full variable domain, completed using reference TRBV18 and TRBJ1-5, is NAGVMQNPRHLVRRRGQEARLRCSPMKGHSHVYWYRQLPEEGLKFMVYLQKENIIDESGMPKERFSAEFPKEGPSILRIQQVVRGDSAAYFCASSRQGANQPQHFGDGTRLSIL.

The chain uses TRBV19 and TRBJ2-4; D remains unclear. This CDR3 has 15 amino acids. Per the germline V gene, CDR1 is LNHDA and CDR2 is SQIVND (reference sequence). The germline V and J ends were trimmed by 2 bases and 6 bases, with 14 bases remaining between them. The CDR3, as DNA: TGTGCCAGTAGTATAAGAGGATTTGTGGGAAACATTCAGTACTTC. It codes for CASSIRGFVGNIQYF.